The sequence of this T cell receptor (beta chain) was determined in a study of PD-1 blockade in classical Hodgkin lymphoma. Time point reported: cycle 4 day 1 (C4D1), after less than 7 weeks of nivolumab. After autologous stem cell transplantation all patients relapsed, and prior brentuximab vedotin exposure differed between cohorts. Isolation of CD4+ T cells from thawed PBMCs was performed by magnetic negative selection. The protocol was immunoSEQ multiplex PCR, while the TCRdb copy is restricted to in-frame clones and leaves out a portion. The sample consists of roughly 6,000 clones, about 89% of them appearing once. Regarding this clone: Other DNA sequences in this specimen translate into the identical CDR3.

Germline CDR1 and CDR2: SGHRS and YFSETQ. The CDR3 sequence is 16 residues long. J lost 1 base, V lost 0 bases, and 6 bases had no gene match. This TCR was sampled from a human donor with classical Hodgkin lymphoma. The chain combines TRBV5-1 with TRBJ2-5; 7 bases fit TRBD1. Sequencing was performed on CD4+ T cells from blood, taken before the fourth cycle of nivolumab. The CDR3 DNA sequence: TGCGCCAGCAGCTTGGTGGGGACAGACATCCAAGAGACCCAGTACTTC. Protein product: CASSLVGTDIQETQYF.